The 27 T cell receptor beta chains presented below share a single source sample, sequenced in a study of Tregs in tolerant kidney transplant recipients. Using immunoSEQ multiplex PCR, the repertoire was profiled, and TCRdb retains in-frame clones only, with some absent. This listing includes approximately 50,000 clones. The sequencing used CD4+ T cells from blood, collected before the transplant. The receptors come from a human donor who received a combined kidney and bone marrow transplant.

Details on this clone: The read is 3 residues too short to cover the CDR3 end, so that end is filled in from the germline J gene. The chain employs TRBV7-6 and TRBJ2-3, with 7 bases fitting TRBD2. Trimming took 0 bases from V and 3 from J; bases not matched to a gene: 12. CDR1 SGHVS and CDR2 FNYEAQ come from the germline V gene. This CDR3 comprises 18 residues. Incomplete CDR3 DNA: TGTGCCAGCAGCTTAGCTACGACTAGCCCGAGCCCGACAGATACG. As protein: CASSLATTSPSPTDT. In full, the CDR3 reads CASSLATTSPSPTDTQYF. Complete variable domain (other parts from reference TRBV7-6 and TRBJ2-3): GAGVSQSPRYKVTKRGQDVALRCDPISGHVSLYWYRQALGQGPEFLTYFNYEAQQDKSGLPNDRFSAERPEGSISTLTIQRTEQRDSAMYRCASSLATTSPSPTDTQYFGPGTRLTVL.

As for this clone: Sequencing ends 3 residues short of the CDR3 end; the germline J gene provides the rest. This rearrangement joins TRBV5-1 to TRBJ2-5; 11 bases line up with TRBD2. Unmatched junction bases numbered 7, after V lost 4 bases and J lost 5 bases. Germline V gives CDR1 SGHRS, CDR2 YFSETQ. This CDR3 is 15 amino acids long. The CDR3 region is CASSGSGGAEETQYF. The CDR3 bases that were read are TGCGCCAGCAGCGGTAGCGGGGGGGCCGAGGAGACC.

About this clone: The read ends 3 residues early relative to the CDR3; the germline J gene fills the gap. The rearrangement uses TRBV19 and TRBJ2-3; the match to TRBD2 covers 9 bases. Germline CDR1 reads LNHDA; CDR2 reads SQIVND (reference sequence). The CDR3 spans 16 residues. Trimming removed 4 bases from V and 1 base from J; junction bases left unmatched: 6. CDR3 in amino acids: CASSTQVAGGTDTQYF. The covered CDR3 bases are TGTGCCAGTAGTACCCAAGTAGCGGGAGGCACAGATACG.

On this clone: The CDR3 extends 3 residues past the end of the read, so its final part is completed from the germline J gene. This sequence joins TRBV19 and TRBJ2-7; 9 bases fit TRBD1. The germline V gene has CDR1 LNHDA and CDR2 SQIVND (reference sequence). The V segment lost 1 base and the J segment 3 bases; nucleotides outside the gene matches: 4. The CDR3 has 15 amino acids. The CDR3 sequence is CASSIGGQGIYEQYF. The sequenced part of the CDR3 DNA is TGTGCCAGTAGTATAGGTGGACAGGGGATCTACGAG.

Comment on this clone: The read comes to an end 3 residues before the CDR3 does, leaving the germline J gene to fill in the end. The chain joins TRBV19 to TRBJ1-1; D perhaps matches TRBD1 (5 bases). The germline V and J ends were trimmed by 11 bases and 4 bases, with 17 bases remaining between them. Per the germline V gene, CDR1 is LNHDA and CDR2 is SQIVND (reference sequence). The CDR3 totals 13 residues. Here the CDR3 reads CAGKNTGGTEAFF. The sequenced CDR3 bases are TGTGCCGGAAAAAACACAGGCGGCACTGAA.

A remark on this clone: The read terminates 3 residues ahead of where the CDR3 ends, so the germline J gene completes it. V usage is TRBV19 and J usage is TRBJ1-2; unclear D gene. Trimming removed 3 bases from V and 6 bases from J, with 14 bases in between. This CDR3 region has 14 residues. CDR1 is LNHDA and CDR2 is SQIVND in the germline V gene (reference sequence). Incomplete CDR3 DNA: TGTGCCAGTAGTATTCGGGTACTGAAGAATGGC. Protein product: CASSIRVLKNG. The complete CDR3 reads CASSIRVLKNGYTF.

Partial CDR3 DNA: TGTGCCAGCTTCCGGACAGGAGGGTACACTGAA. This gives the protein CASFRTGGYTE. The entire CDR3 sequence reads CASFRTGGYTEAFF. This sequence joins TRBV2 and TRBJ1-1; 7 bases match TRBD1. The read falls 3 residues short of the CDR3 end, and the missing part is taken from the germline J gene. The V and J ends lost 8 bases and 3 bases, in that order; junction bases with no gene match: 9. This CDR3 has 14 amino acids. Per the germline V gene, CDR1 is SNHLY and CDR2 is FYNNEI.

Concerning this clone itself: With the read ending 3 residues before the CDR3 end, the germline J gene is used to fill in that end. V usage is TRBV18 and J usage is TRBJ2-1; a possible D gene is TRBD1 (5 bases). The germline V and J ends were trimmed by 2 bases and 5 bases, with 13 bases remaining between them. The CDR3 is made up of 15 amino acids. Germline CDR1 reads KGHSH; CDR2 reads LQKENI. The CDR3 DNA, read in part, is TGTGCCAGCTCACCATCGGCAGGGCCCCACAATGAG. Protein product: CASSPSAGPHNE. The CDR3 reads in full as CASSPSAGPHNEQFF.

With respect to this clone: The CDR3 end lies 3 residues beyond the end of the read and is filled in from the germline J gene. V is TRBV2 and J is TRBJ2-2, with D possibly TRBD1 on 5 matching bases. There are 13 residues in the CDR3. Germline-derived CDR1 and CDR2 are SNHLY and FYNNEI. The V gene lost 4 bases and the J gene lost 5 bases, with 8 bases spanning the gap. The DNA read from the CDR3 is TGTGCCAGCAGTGTAGGGGCAACCGGGGAG. Protein sequence: CASSVGATGE. Given in full, the CDR3 is CASSVGATGELFF.

Worth noting for this clone: The CDR3 end lies 3 residues beyond the end of the read and is filled in from the germline J gene. V usage is TRBV5-1 and J usage is TRBJ1-3; no clear D gene. V was shortened by 0 bases and J by 0 bases, with 7 bases between the two germline ends. The CDR3 is 15 residues long. From germline, CDR1 is SGHRS and CDR2 YFSETQ. CDR3 loop: CASSLDSGSGNTIYF. The DNA read from the CDR3 is TGCGCCAGCAGCTTGGACAGCGGCTCTGGAAACACC.

Notes on this clone: Read sequence stops 3 residues before the CDR3 end, and the germline J gene provides the missing end. V usage is TRBV19 and J usage is TRBJ1-5; 9 bases agree with TRBD1. The V segment lost 7 bases and the J segment 3 bases; nucleotides outside the gene matches: 7. From germline, CDR1 is LNHDA and CDR2 SQIVND (reference sequence). The CDR3 totals 15 residues. The sequenced CDR3 bases are TGTGCCAGTAATGACAGGGGGTTTTACAATCAGCCC. The encoded protein is CASNDRGFYNQP. The whole CDR3 protein reads CASNDRGFYNQPQHF.

A note on this clone: The read comes to an end 3 residues before the CDR3 does, leaving the germline J gene to fill in the end. The rearrangement uses TRBV19 and TRBJ2-6, with D maybe TRBD2 (6 bases). Germline CDR1 reads LNHDA; CDR2 reads SQIVND (reference sequence). Between the trimmed V and J ends, which lost 7 bases and 2 bases, there was a span of 9 bases. The CDR3 extends over 14 amino acids. The part of the CDR3 DNA that was read is TGTGCCAGTACCCCGGGGGCTGGGGCCAACGTC. It is translated as CASTPGAGANV. The complete CDR3 sequence is CASTPGAGANVLTF.

The CDR3 DNA, read in part, is TGTGCCAGCAGCTTAACGGCGGGAAGCTCCTACAATGAG. Its protein is CASSLTAGSSYNE. The full CDR3 protein is CASSLTAGSSYNEQFF. This rearrangement joins TRBV7-7 to TRBJ2-1; perhaps TRBD2 as D (6 bases). Read data end 3 residues before the CDR3 end; the end is taken from the germline J gene. This CDR3 region has 16 residues. In germline, CDR1 is SSHAT, CDR2 FNYEAQ (reference sequence). Trimming removed 2 bases from V and 0 bases from J, with 11 bases in between.

Turning to this clone: The read falls 3 residues short of the CDR3 end, and the missing part is taken from the germline J gene. This sequence joins TRBV5-3 and TRBJ1-3, with a weak D call TRBD1 (5 bases). TRBV5-3 falls under the ORF class, with uncertain function. The CDR3 runs to 17 residues. Deletions cut 1 base from V and 0 bases from J, with 14 bases between. CDR3 DNA (partial): TGTGCCAGAAGCTTGATTAGCAGGGCCTACTCTGGAAACACC. Protein product: CARSLISRAYSGNT. The CDR3 in its entirety is CARSLISRAYSGNTIYF.

Comment on this clone: The observed sequence ends 3 residues before the CDR3 terminus, with the missing tail filled in from the germline J gene. This chain links TRBV20-1 with TRBJ2-1; D may be TRBD2 (5 bases). V was trimmed by 6 bases and J by 4 bases, leaving 13 bases between them. CDR1 and CDR2 (germline): DFQATT, SNEGSKA (reference sequence). The length of the CDR3 is 13 residues. The CDR3 reads CSASGPRYNEQFF. CDR3 DNA (partial): TGCAGTGCCAGCGGACCCCGTTACAATGAG.

Details on this clone: The read halts 3 residues ahead of the CDR3 end, with the missing end drawn from the germline J gene. The chain joins TRBV7-9 to TRBJ1-2, with D perhaps TRBD1 (5 bases). Germline CDR1 SEHNR, CDR2 FQNEAQ (reference sequence). This CDR3 is built from 14 residues. V gave up 1 base and J gave up 4 bases, with 10 bases separating them. The part of the CDR3 DNA that was read is TGTGCCAGCAGCTTAGAGTCAGGGCTCTATGGC. Translated: CASSLESGLYG. The complete CDR3 protein is CASSLESGLYGYTF.

As for this clone: Read coverage stops 3 residues before the CDR3 terminus; the germline J gene supplies the remainder. The chain uses TRBV5-6 and TRBJ2-4, with D possibly matching TRBD2 (7 bases). Per the germline V gene, CDR1 is SGHDT and CDR2 is YYEEEE. The CDR3 length is 14 residues. The sequenced part of the CDR3 DNA is TGTGCGGCTACGGGGGGCAAAGCCAAAAACATT. The encoded protein is CAATGGKAKNI. The complete CDR3 protein is CAATGGKAKNIQYF.

To note about this clone: Read data end 3 residues before the CDR3 end; the end is taken from the germline J gene. The chain uses TRBV6-1 and TRBJ1-2, with 11 bases matching TRBD1. J was trimmed by 6 bases and V by 4 bases; bases with no gene match: 4. Germline-derived CDR1 and CDR2 are MNHNS and SASEGT. CDR3 length: 14 amino acids. The CDR3 bases that were read are TGTGCCAGCAGTGCGGACAGGGGGCGTGATGGC. It is translated as CASSADRGRDG. The full CDR3 is CASSADRGRDGYTF.

Regarding this clone: The read is 3 residues too short to cover the CDR3 end, so that end is filled in from the germline J gene. V and J are TRBV7-2 and TRBJ2-3; TRBD2 aligns across 7 bases. The CDR3 is made up of 14 amino acids. Germline V gene lookup returns CDR1 SGHTA and CDR2 FQGNSA. The V segment lost 6 bases and the J segment 0 bases; nucleotides outside the gene matches: 3. The sequenced CDR3 bases are TGTGCCAGCAGACCGGGGGGTAGCACAGATACG. Translated: CASRPGGSTDT. The whole CDR3 sequence is CASRPGGSTDTQYF. The entire variable domain, with the rest obtained from reference TRBV7-2 and TRBJ2-3, is as follows: GAGVSQSPSNKVTEKGKDVELRCDPISGHTALYWYRQSLGQGLEFLIYFQGNSAPDKSGLPSDRFSAERTGGSVSTLTIQRTQQEDSAVYLCASRPGGSTDTQYFGPGTRLTVL.

Comment on this clone: The read stops 3 residues short of the end of the CDR3; the missing end is completed from the germline J gene. The V call is TRBV7-2, the J call TRBJ1-6; 8 bases line up with TRBD1. This CDR3 has 13 residues. Germline CDR1 reads SGHTA; CDR2 reads FQGNSA. CDR3 DNA, as far as it was read: TGTGCGAGCGGGCGACAGGGGTATTCACCC. Translated, it gives CASGRQGYSP. The CDR3, in full, reads CASGRQGYSPLHF.

On this clone: The observed sequence ends 3 residues before the CDR3 terminus, with the missing tail filled in from the germline J gene. This chain connects TRBV18 to TRBJ1-1, with D possibly matching TRBD1 (5 bases). V lost 4 bases and J 4 bases, leaving 16 bases between the germline ends. Germline-derived CDR1 and CDR2 are KGHSH and LQKENI. The CDR3 loop spans 15 amino acids. The CDR3 bases that were read are TGTGCCAGCTCACTTTTACAGGCGGGGGGCACTGAA. It is translated as CASSLLQAGGTE. The whole CDR3 sequence reads CASSLLQAGGTEAFF.

With regard to this clone: The read halts 3 residues ahead of the CDR3 end, with the missing end drawn from the germline J gene. The V call is TRBV7-2, the J call TRBJ1-4; TRBD1 matches 7 bases. The junction had 8 bases not matched to a gene; V was cut back by 5 bases and J by 8 bases. The length of the CDR3 is 14 residues. Germline V CDR1 and CDR2: SGHTA, FQGNSA. Partial CDR3 DNA: TGTGCCAGCAGCGCCCGGGACAGCCGAGAAAAA. It encodes CASSARDSREK. The whole CDR3 is CASSARDSREKLFF.

On this clone: The read finishes 3 residues shy of the CDR3 end, and the germline J gene is used to complete it. Different DNA sequences within this sample yield the same CDR3. The rearrangement links TRBV5-1 to TRBJ1-2; 7 bases line up with TRBD1. Germline values: CDR1 SGHRS, CDR2 YFSETQ. CDR3 length: 13 amino acids. The V and J ends lost 3 bases and 2 bases, in that order; junction bases with no gene match: 1. CDR3 DNA (partial): TGCGCCAGCAGCTCGGGACAGAACTATGGC. Its protein product is CASSSGQNYG. The whole CDR3 protein is CASSSGQNYGYTF.

With regard to this clone: At one boundary the junction diverges from the germline segment, which might be a read error. The read terminates 3 residues before the CDR3 end, so the remaining end is supplied by the germline J gene. The chain combines TRBV11-2 with TRBJ1-6, with D possibly being TRBD1 (6 bases). The CDR3 is 13 residues long. From germline, CDR1 is SGHAT and CDR2 FQNNGV. CDR3 DNA, as far as it was read: TGTGCCAGCACCTTAGGGGGGCGTCTCCCC. Translating gives CASTLGGRLP. The full CDR3 protein is CASTLGGRLPLHF.

The CDR3 loop is CASSLGLVSYEQYF. CDR3 DNA (partial): TGTGCCAGCAGCTTGGGACTAGTCTCCTACGAG. This chain joins TRBV5-6 and TRBJ2-7; perhaps TRBD2 as D (6 bases). The observed sequence ends 3 residues before the CDR3 terminus, with the missing tail filled in from the germline J gene. Trimming pared 0 bases from V and 0 bases from J, leaving 7 bases between. This CDR3 region has 14 residues. CDR1 and CDR2 from the germline V gene are SGHDT and YYEEEE.

To note about this clone: The sequenced fragment ends 3 residues before the CDR3 boundary, so the rest is inferred from the germline J gene. The rearrangement uses TRBV19 and TRBJ1-3; D not resolved. This CDR3 region has 14 residues. Germline values: CDR1 LNHDA, CDR2 SQIVND (reference sequence). Trimming left V 5 bases short and J 0 bases short, with 8 bases between. The CDR3 DNA, read in part, is TGTGCCAGTAGTCGGGGTAACTCTGGAAACACC. Amino acid sequence: CASSRGNSGNT. In full, the CDR3 is CASSRGNSGNTIYF. The full variable domain, its missing parts supplied by reference TRBV19 and TRBJ1-3, is DGGITQSPKYLFRKEGQNVTLSCEQNLNHDAMYWYRQDPGQGLRLIYYSQIVNDFQKGDIAEGYSVSREKKESFPLTVTSAQKNPTAFYLCASSRGNSGNTIYFGEGSWLTVV.

Worth noting for this clone: Read data end 3 residues before the CDR3 end; the end is taken from the germline J gene. J is TRBJ2-3 and V is TRBV6-2 or TRBV6-3; possibly TRBD1 for D (5 bases). CDR1 and CDR2 (germline): MNHEY, SVGEGT. The CDR3 is made up of 11 amino acids. CDR3 DNA (partial): TGTGCCAGCAGATCAGGGTTCGCG. It codes for CASRSGFA. The complete CDR3 sequence is CASRSGFAQYF.